The source of this T cell receptor beta chain is a study of a mutant IDH1 vaccine in newly diagnosed glioma. Across the study: Investigators started vaccination 4-6 weeks after radiotherapy alone, or with temozolomide cycles. Prior therapy was radiotherapy, temozolomide, or both; most received both.

Sample time point: week 47, end of study. Every vaccine dose comprised 300 ug of mutant IDH1 20-mer peptide plus topical imiquimod. This table comes from immunoSEQ multiplex PCR, and its TCRdb copy is limited to in-frame clones, with some not included. The sample has around 40,000 clones, 70% to 85% seen once; the top ten hold roughly a sixth. The CDR3 runs 14 residues. The germline V gene encodes CDR1 LNHDA and CDR2 SQIVND (reference sequence). The V gene lost 8 bases and the J gene lost 7 bases, with 20 bases spanning the gap. A note on this clone: The antigen remains undetermined.

Findings and limits, study-wide: Researchers report vaccine-induced immune responses in just under 95% of patients.

The chain is built from TRBV19 and TRBJ2-5; the D gene is possibly TRBD2 (6 bases). The sequenced sample was PBMCs, obtained from a glioma patient whose treatment included an IDH1 peptide vaccine. The receptor's source is a young man with glioma. Some clones in this sample may be carry-over from other donors' samples. The CDR3 DNA follows: TGTGCCAGTGGGGGGTCTTCGAGAGAAGGGACCCAGTACTTC. Protein: CASGGSSREGTQYF.